Listed here are 2 T cell receptor beta chains from one sample, sequenced in a study of tumor-infiltrating lymphocytes in primary liver carcinoma. With a constant-region primer, TCR beta cDNA was made from around 520 ng of total RNA. Slightly modified ARM-PCR with three nested multiplex PCR rounds yielded TCR beta libraries. Researchers ran the first two PCR rounds for roughly 10 cycles each with TRBV1-TRBV30 forward primers and a C-beta reverse primer. From the multiplex PCR reads, TCRdb called clonotypes with MiXCR, one entry per CDR3 protein. This table has tens of thousands of distinct CDR3 sequences, around two thirds appearing once. Unsorted bulk tissue, about 18-32 mg of it, served as the source for co-extraction of RNA and DNA. Specimen: liver tumor tissue from sampling region 3. The subset: tumor region T3, left-lateral pole. These receptor sequences come from a woman aged 30 to 39 with primary liver carcinoma and hepatitis B virus infection.

On this clonotype: Here the CDR3 omits its conserved ending phenylalanine or tryptophan, so a read error is the likely source. It is unclear where the CDR3 begins or ends on the DNA, so no DNA is shown, and the CDR3 is as TCRdb lists it. The chain is built from TRBV4-3 and TRBJ2-2; the table's D call, TRBD2, was not checked against the DNA. The CDR3 spans 19 amino acids, including both terminal residues. CDR1 is LGHNA and CDR2 is YSLEER in the germline V gene. The CDR3 reads CASSVVAGGPRSNTGELFY.

V gene TRBV6-5 combines with J gene TRBJ2-1; 9 nucleotides match TRBD2. The CDR3 totals 15 residues. Looked up from germline, CDR1 is MNHEY and CDR2 is SVGAGI. V was clipped by 11 bases and J by 1 base; unmatched bases: 9. The CDR3 sequence: CAGSWTSASYNEQFF. DNA for the CDR3: TGTGCCGGTAGCTGGACTAGCGCGTCCTACAATGAGCAGTTCTTC.